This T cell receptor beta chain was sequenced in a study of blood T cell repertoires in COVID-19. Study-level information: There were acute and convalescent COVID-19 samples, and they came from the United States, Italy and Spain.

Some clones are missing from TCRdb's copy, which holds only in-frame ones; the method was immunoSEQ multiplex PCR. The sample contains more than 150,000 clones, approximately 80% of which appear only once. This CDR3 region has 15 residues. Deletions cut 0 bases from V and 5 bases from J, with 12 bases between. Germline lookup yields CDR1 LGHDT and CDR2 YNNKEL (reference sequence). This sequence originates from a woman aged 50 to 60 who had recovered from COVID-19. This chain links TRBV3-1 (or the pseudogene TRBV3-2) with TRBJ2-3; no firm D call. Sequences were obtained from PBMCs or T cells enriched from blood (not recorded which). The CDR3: CASSQDGKLGDTQYF. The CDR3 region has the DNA TGTGCCAGCAGCCAAGATGGTAAGCTAGGAGATACGCAGTATTTT.